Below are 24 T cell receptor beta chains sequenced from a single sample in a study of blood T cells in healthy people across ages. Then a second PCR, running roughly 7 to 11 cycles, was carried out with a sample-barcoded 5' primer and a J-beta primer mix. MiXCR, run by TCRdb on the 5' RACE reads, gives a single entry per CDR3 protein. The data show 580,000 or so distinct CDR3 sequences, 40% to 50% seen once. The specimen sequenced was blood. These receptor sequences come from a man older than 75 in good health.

The CDR3, as DNA: TGTGCCAGCAGTTACTCGACGACTAGGACAACGAATGAGCAGTTCTTC. This sequence encodes CASSYSTTRTTNEQFF. The chain uses TRBV6-2 or TRBV6-3 and TRBJ2-1, with D possibly matching TRBD2 (6 bases). CDR3 size: 16 residues. Germline V CDR1 and CDR2: MNHEY, SVGEGT. The V gene lost 0 bases and the J gene lost 7 bases, with 16 bases spanning the gap.

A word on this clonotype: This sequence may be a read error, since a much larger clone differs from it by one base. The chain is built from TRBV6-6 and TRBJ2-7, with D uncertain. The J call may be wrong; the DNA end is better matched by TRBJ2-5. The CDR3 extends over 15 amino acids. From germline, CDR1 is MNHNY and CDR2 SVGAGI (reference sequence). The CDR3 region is CASSGYSDVSETQYF. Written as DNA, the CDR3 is TGTGCCAGCAGTGGATACAGTGATGTGAGCGAGACCCAGTACTTC.

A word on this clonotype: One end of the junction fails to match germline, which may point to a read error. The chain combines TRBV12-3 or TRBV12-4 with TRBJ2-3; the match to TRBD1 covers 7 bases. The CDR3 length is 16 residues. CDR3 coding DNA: TGTGCCGGCAGAAGGGGACAGACGGGTATTTGGGATACGCAGTATTTT. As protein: CAGRRGQTGIWDTQYF.

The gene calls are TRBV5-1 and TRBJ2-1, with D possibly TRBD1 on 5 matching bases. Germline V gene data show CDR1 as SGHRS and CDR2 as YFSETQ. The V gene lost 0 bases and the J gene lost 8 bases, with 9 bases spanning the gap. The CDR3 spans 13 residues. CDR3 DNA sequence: TGCGCCAGCAGCTTGGCTGGGGCCGATGAGCAGTTCTTC. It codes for CASSLAGADEQFF.

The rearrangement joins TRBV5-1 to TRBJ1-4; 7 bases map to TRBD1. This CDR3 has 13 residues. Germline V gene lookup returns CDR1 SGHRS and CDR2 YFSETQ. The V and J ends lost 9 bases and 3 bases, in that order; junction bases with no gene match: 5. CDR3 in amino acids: CATSGQPNEKLFF. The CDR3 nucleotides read TGCGCCACCTCGGGACAGCCTAATGAAAAACTGTTTTTT.

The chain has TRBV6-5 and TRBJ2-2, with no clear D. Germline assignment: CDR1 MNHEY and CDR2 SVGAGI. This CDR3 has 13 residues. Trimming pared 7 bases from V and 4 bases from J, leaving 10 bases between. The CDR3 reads CASTSSGTGELFF. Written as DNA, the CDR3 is TGTGCCAGCACCAGTTCGGGCACCGGGGAGCTGTTTTTT.

DNA for the CDR3: TGTGCCAGCAGCCAAGCGGGCCAGGGCGTCTACGAGCAGTACTTC. Its protein is CASSQAGQGVYEQYF. The chain employs TRBV3-1 and TRBJ2-7; maybe TRBD1 (5 bases). The length of the CDR3 is 15 residues. Trimming stripped 1 base from V and 3 bases from J, with 13 bases between. Looked up from germline, CDR1 is LGHDT and CDR2 is YNNKEL (reference sequence).

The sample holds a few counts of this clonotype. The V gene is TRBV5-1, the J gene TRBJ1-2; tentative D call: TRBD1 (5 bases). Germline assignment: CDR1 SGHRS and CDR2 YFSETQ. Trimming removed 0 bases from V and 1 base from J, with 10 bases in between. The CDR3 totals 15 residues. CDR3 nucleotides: TGCGCCAGCAGCTTGGGGGGCAGCGGTAACTATGGCTACACCTTC. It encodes CASSLGGSGNYGYTF.

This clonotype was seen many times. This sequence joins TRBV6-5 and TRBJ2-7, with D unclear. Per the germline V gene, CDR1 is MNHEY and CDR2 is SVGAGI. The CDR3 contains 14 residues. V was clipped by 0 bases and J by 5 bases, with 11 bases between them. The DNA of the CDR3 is TGTGCCAGCAGTTACTCCAGGAGCCGGAACGAGCAGTACTTC. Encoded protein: CASSYSRSRNEQYF.

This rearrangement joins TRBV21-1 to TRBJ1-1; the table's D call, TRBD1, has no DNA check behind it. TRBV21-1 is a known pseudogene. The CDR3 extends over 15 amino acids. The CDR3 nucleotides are TGTGCCAGCAGGACTCTGAGACAGATGAACACTGAAGCTTTCTTT. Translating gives CASRTLRQMNTEAFF.

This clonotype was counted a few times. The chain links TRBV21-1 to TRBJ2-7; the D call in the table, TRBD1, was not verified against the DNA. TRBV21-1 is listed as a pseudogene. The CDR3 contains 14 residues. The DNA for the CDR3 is TGTGCCAGCAGCATGGGGGACAGGGGTAACGAGCAGTACTTC. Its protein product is CASSMGDRGNEQYF.

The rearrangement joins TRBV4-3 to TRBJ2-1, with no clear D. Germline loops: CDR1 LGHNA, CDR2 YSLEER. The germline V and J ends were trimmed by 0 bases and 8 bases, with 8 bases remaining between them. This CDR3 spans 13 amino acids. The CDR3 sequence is CASSQEFADEQFF. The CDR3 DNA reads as TGCGCCAGCAGCCAAGAGTTTGCTGATGAGCAGTTCTTC.

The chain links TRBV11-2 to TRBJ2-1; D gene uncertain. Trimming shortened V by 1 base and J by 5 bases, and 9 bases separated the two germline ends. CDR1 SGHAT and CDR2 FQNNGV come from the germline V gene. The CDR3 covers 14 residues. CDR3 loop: CASSLAWSNNEQFF. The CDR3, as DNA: TGTGCCAGCAGCTTAGCATGGTCTAACAATGAGCAGTTCTTC.

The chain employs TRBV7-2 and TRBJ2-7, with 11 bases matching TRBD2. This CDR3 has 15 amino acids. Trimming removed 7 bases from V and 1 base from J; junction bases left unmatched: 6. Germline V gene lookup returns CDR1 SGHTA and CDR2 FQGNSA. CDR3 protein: CASTPGTSGSYEQYF. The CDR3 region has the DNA TGTGCCAGCACTCCTGGGACTAGCGGATCCTACGAGCAGTACTTC.

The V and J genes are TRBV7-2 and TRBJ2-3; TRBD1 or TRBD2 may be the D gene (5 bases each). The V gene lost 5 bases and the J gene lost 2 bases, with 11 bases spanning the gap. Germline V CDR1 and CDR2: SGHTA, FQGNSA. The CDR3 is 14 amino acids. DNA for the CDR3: TGTGCCAGCAGCCCGGGGACGGACACAGATACGCAGTATTTT. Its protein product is CASSPGTDTDTQYF.

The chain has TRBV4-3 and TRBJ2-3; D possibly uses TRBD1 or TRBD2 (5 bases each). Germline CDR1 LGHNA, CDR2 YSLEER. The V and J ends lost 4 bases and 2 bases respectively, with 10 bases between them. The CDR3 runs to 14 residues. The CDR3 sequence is CASSLSGPTDTQYF. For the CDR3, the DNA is TGCGCCAGCAGCCTCTCGGGGCCCACAGATACGCAGTATTTT.

This CDR3 is CASSPGTRDEQYF. The CDR3 DNA sequence: TGTGCCAGCAGTCCCGGGACGAGGGACGAGCAGTACTTC. V usage is TRBV7-9 and J usage is TRBJ2-7, with D tentatively TRBD1 or TRBD2 (5 bases each). In germline, CDR1 is SEHNR, CDR2 FQNEAQ (reference sequence). Deletions cut 6 bases from V and 5 bases from J, with 14 bases between. The CDR3 length is 13 residues.

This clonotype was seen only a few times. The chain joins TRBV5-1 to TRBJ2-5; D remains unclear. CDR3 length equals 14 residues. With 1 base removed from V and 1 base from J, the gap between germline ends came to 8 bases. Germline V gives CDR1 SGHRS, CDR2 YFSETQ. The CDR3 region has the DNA TGCGCCAGCAGCTTGCGGATGGGCCAAGAGACCCAGTACTTC. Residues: CASSLRMGQETQYF.

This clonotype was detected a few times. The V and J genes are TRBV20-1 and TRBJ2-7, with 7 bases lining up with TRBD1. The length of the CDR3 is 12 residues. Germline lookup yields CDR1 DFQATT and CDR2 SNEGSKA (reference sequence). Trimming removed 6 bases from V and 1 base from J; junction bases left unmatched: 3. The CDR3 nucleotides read TGCAGTGCCCAGGACAGGTCCTACGAGCAGTACTTC. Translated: CSAQDRSYEQYF.

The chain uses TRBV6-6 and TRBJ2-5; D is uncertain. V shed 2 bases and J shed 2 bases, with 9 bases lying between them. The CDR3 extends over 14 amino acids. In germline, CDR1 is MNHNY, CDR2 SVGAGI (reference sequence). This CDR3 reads CASSYARPQETQYF. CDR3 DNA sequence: TGTGCCAGCAGTTACGCGAGACCTCAAGAGACCCAGTACTTC.

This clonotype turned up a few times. CDR3 DNA: TGCAGCGGGGGACAGGACTACGAGCAGTACTTC. Protein sequence: CSGGQDYEQYF. J is TRBJ2-7 and V is TRBV29-1, with 8 bases fitting TRBD1. This CDR3 comprises 11 residues. CDR1 is SQVTM and CDR2 is ANQGSEA in the germline V gene. V gave up 7 bases and J gave up 3 bases; unmatched junction bases: 2.

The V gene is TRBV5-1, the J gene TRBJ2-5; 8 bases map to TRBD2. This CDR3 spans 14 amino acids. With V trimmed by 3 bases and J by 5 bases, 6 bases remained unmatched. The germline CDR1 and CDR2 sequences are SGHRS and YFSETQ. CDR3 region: CASSSGGGRETQYF. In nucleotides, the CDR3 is TGCGCCAGCAGCTCCGGAGGCGGGAGGGAGACCCAGTACTTC.

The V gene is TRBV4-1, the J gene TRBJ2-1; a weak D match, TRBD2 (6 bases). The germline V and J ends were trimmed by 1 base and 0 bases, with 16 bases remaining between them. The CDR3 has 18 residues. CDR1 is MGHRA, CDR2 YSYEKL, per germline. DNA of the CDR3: TGCGCCAGCAGCCAAGCACCTTCGGGGGTAAGCTCCTACAATGAGCAGTTCTTC. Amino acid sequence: CASSQAPSGVSSYNEQFF.

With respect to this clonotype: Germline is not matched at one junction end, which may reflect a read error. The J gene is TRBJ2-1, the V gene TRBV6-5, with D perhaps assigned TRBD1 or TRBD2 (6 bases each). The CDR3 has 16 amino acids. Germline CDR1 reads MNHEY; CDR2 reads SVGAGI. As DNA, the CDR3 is TGTGCCAGCAGTTATAGGGGGGTAGGCTCCTACAATAAGCAGTTCTTC. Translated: CASSYRGVGSYNKQFF.